These T cell receptor beta chains were read from a single sample in a study of T cell repertoires in cytomegalovirus infection. TCRdb fed the reads into MiXCR, producing one record per CDR3 protein. The sample lists around 740,000 distinct CDR3 sequences, 35% to 45% occurring once. Input material: PBMCs. Receptor source: a human donor in good health (CMV status not recorded). Some clones in this sample may be carry-over from other donors' samples. CDR3s include the opening cysteine and the closing phenylalanine or tryptophan. The order of the fields is V gene, D gene, clone size, J gene, CDR3 protein, CDR3 DNA. D genes are given only for firm matches. Size is stated for part of the rows, as once, few or many counts, or as a class when the clone is expanded.

>TRBV29-1|TRBD2|few|TRBJ2-1
CSALTSGLYNEQFF
TGCAGCGCCCTGACTAGCGGACTTTACAATGAGCAGTTCTTC
>TRBV5-1|TRBD1|few|TRBJ2-2
CASSLWTGEGSTGELFF
TGCGCCAGCAGCCTCTGGACAGGGGAGGGAAGCACCGGGGAGCTGTTTTTT
>TRBV7-2|-|few|TRBJ1-5
CASSVPGPKGQPQHF
TGTGCCAGCAGCGTTCCGGGTCCCAAAGGCCAGCCCCAGCATTTT
>TRBV28|TRBD1|-|TRBJ2-7
CASRDRTGPYEQYF
TGTGCCAGCAGGGATAGGACAGGGCCCTACGAGCAGTACTTC
>TRBV5-1|-|-|TRBJ2-1
CASSLAGLPSYEQFF
TGCGCCAGCAGCTTGGCAGGGTTGCCAAGCTATGAGCAGTTCTTC
>TRBV4-2|TRBD1|few|TRBJ2-7
CASSDRDEQYF
TGTGCCAGCAGCGACAGGGACGAGCAGTACTTC
>TRBV27|-|-|TRBJ2-1
CASSLRNDRVKEGQFF
TGTGCCAGCAGTTTAAGGAACGACAGGGTCAAGGAGGGGCAGTTCTTC
>TRBV7-9|TRBD1|-|TRBJ1-1
CAISYRTRGGMNTEAFF
TGTGCCATCAGCTATCGGACCCGAGGGGGCATGAACACTGAAGCTTTCTTT
>TRBV29-1|-|-|TRBJ2-2
CSGITSNTGELFF
TGCAGCGGAATAACTTCGAACACCGGGGAGCTGTTTTTT
>TRBV11-2|-|many|TRBJ2-7
CASSLNRVGTGHYEQYF
TGTGCCAGCAGCTTAAATCGGGTTGGGACGGGACACTACGAGCAGTACTTC
>TRBV19|TRBD1|-|TRBJ2-1
CASSPDRVGTYNEQFF
TGTGCCAGTAGCCCGGACAGGGTCGGTACCTACAATGAGCAGTTCTTC
>TRBV28|-|few|TRBJ1-2
CASSLLRPGPELPSYGYTF
TGTGCCAGCAGTTTATTGAGGCCCGGTCCGGAACTTCCCTCATATGGCTACACCTTC
>TRBV10-3|-|-|TRBJ1-5
CAISDVAVGGDQPQHF
TGTGCCATCAGTGATGTCGCAGTCGGAGGTGATCAGCCCCAGCATTTT
>TRBV24-1|TRBD1|-|TRBJ2-1
CATSDFRDSNNEQFF
TGTGCCACCAGTGATTTTAGGGACAGTAACAATGAGCAGTTCTTC
>TRBV28|TRBD2|few|TRBJ2-3
CASLKRGGADTQYF
TGTGCCAGCCTCAAGCGGGGGGGCGCAGATACGCAGTATTTT
>TRBV28|TRBD1|-|TRBJ2-7
CASSSRGGQSPYEQYF
TGTGCCAGCAGTTCACGAGGGGGACAGTCACCCTACGAGCAGTACTTC
>TRBV7-2|-|-|TRBJ1-2
CASSFGSTDVSGYAF
TGTGCCAGCAGCTTCGGCTCAACCGACGTTAGTGGCTACGCCTTC
>TRBV24-1|-|few|TRBJ1-2
CATSDPDRTYGYTF
TGTGCCACCAGTGATCCTGACAGGACCTATGGCTACACCTTC
>TRBV11-1|-|-|TRBJ2-2
CASSLRGQSNISNTGELFF
TGTGCCAGCAGCCTACGCGGACAGTCGAATATTTCAAACACCGGGGAGCTGTTTTTT
>TRBV7-2|TRBD1|many|TRBJ1-5
CASSLDRGGNQPQHF
TGTGCCAGCAGCTTAGACAGGGGTGGCAATCAGCCCCAGCATTTT
>TRBV28|TRBD1|-|TRBJ1-2
CASSDGVTGNFNYGYTF
TGTGCCAGCAGTGATGGGGTGACAGGGAACTTTAACTATGGCTACACCTTC
>TRBV24-1|TRBD1|-|TRBJ2-1
CATSDQPGQGGYNEQFF
TGTGCCACCAGTGACCAACCTGGACAGGGTGGCTACAATGAGCAGTTCTTC
>TRBV7-2|-|-|TRBJ2-3
CALGLAGSTDTQYF
TGTGCCCTCGGTCTAGCCGGGAGCACAGATACGCAGTATTTT
>TRBV5-1|-|-|TRBJ2-5
CASRGCEETQYF
TGCGCCAGCAGAGGTTGCGAAGAGACCCAGTACTTC
>TRBV7-2|TRBD2|few|TRBJ2-7
CASSLDGGGLPYEQYF
TGTGCCAGCAGCTTAGACGGGGGGGGGCTACCCTACGAGCAGTACTTC
>TRBV7-3|-|many|TRBJ2-7
CASSEGPAYEQYF
TGTGCCAGCAGCGAGGGGCCAGCATACGAGCAGTACTTC
>TRBV5-3|-|once|TRBJ1-3
CASSLGWGIGNTIYF
TGTGCCAGCAGCCTCGGATGGGGTATCGGAAACACCATATATTTT
>TRBV7-6|TRBD1|many|TRBJ2-7
CASSFGQGPSYEQYF
TGTGCCAGCAGCTTCGGACAGGGCCCTTCCTACGAGCAGTACTTC
>TRBV29-1|-|-|TRBJ1-1
CSAPLGGSNTEAFF
TGCAGCGCGCCGCTCGGGGGGTCGAACACTGAAGCTTTCTTT
>TRBV27|-|-|TRBJ1-2
CASSRRDFNYGYTF
TGTGCCAGCTCTCGCCGGGATTTTAACTATGGCTACACCTTC
>TRBV7-2|-|few|TRBJ1-2
CASSLGGVYYGYTF
TGTGCCAGCAGCTTAGGGGGGGTTTACTATGGCTACACCTTC
>TRBV19|-|-|TRBJ1-5
CASSITPRVGGAGAQPQHF
TGTGCCAGTAGTATCACCCCCCGAGTGGGGGGCGCCGGGGCTCAGCCCCAGCATTTT
>TRBV20-1|-|few|TRBJ2-4
CSARAWGLLAKNIQYF
TGCAGTGCTAGAGCATGGGGATTACTAGCCAAAAACATTCAGTACTTC
>TRBV4-1|-|-|TRBJ1-1
CASSQAISPSNTEAFLGREAFF
TGCGCCAGCAGCCAAGCCATATCTCCCTCGAACACTGAAGCTTTCCTTGGACGGGAAGCTTTCTTT
>TRBV20-1|-|-|TRBJ1-5
CSASTARGGNQPQHF
TGCAGTGCTAGTACGGCCCGCGGTGGCAATCAGCCCCAGCATTTT
>TRBV28|-|-|TRBJ2-7
CASSLTAGSHEQYF
TGTGCCAGCAGTCTAACGGCAGGGAGCCACGAGCAGTACTTC
>TRBV6-1|-|once|TRBJ2-6
CASSETGTGANVLTF
TGTGCCAGCAGTGAAACAGGGACTGGGGCCAACGTCCTGACTTTC
>TRBV12-3/TRBV12-4|-|-|TRBJ2-7
CASSSGGRGSYEQYF
TGTGCCAGCAGTTCGGGCGGCAGAGGGTCCTACGAGCAGTACTTC
>TRBV4-1|TRBD1|-|TRBJ2-7
CASSPRTDRYFEEEYF
TGCGCCAGCAGCCCCAGGACGGACAGGTATTTTGAAGAGGAGTACTTC
>TRBV7-3|TRBD2|few|TRBJ2-1
CASSLTGGGGHNEQFF
TGTGCCAGCAGCTTAACGGGCGGGGGGGGGCACAATGAGCAGTTCTTC
>TRBV6-8|-|-|TRBJ1-1
CASSYRTPDRNTEAFF
TGTGCCAGCAGTTATAGAACTCCGGACAGGAACACTGAAGCTTTCTTT
>TRBV24-1|-|-|TRBJ1-1
CATSGAPGGGSSTEAFF
TGTGCCACCAGTGGTGCCCCGGGGGGCGGATCAAGCACTGAAGCTTTCTTT
>TRBV5-1|-|-|TRBJ2-7
CANRRGDYEQYF
TGCGCCAACCGCCGAGGGGATTACGAGCAGTACTTC
>TRBV7-9|-|-|TRBJ2-1
CASSQARAMGGNEQFF
TGTGCCAGCAGCCAAGCACGGGCCATGGGGGGAAATGAGCAGTTCTTC
>TRBV4-1|-|-|TRBJ1-2
CASSGSYYGYTF
TGCGCCAGCAGCGGCAGTTACTATGGCTACACCTTC
>TRBV28|TRBD1|-|TRBJ1-2
CASSPHETGRPGYTF
TGTGCCAGCAGTCCCCACGAGACAGGGCGCCCTGGCTACACCTTC
>TRBV12-3/TRBV12-4|-|-|TRBJ2-5
CASSFRAGKGQETQYF
TGTGCCAGCAGTTTCAGGGCAGGAAAGGGCCAAGAGACCCAGTACTTC
>TRBV25-1|-|few|TRBJ2-2
CASSMTVPTGELFF
TGTGCCAGCAGCATGACAGTTCCTACCGGGGAGCTGTTTTTT
>TRBV7-8|TRBD2|-|TRBJ2-2
CASVGLAGDAGELFF
TGTGCCAGCGTAGGGCTAGCGGGGGATGCCGGGGAGCTGTTTTTT
>TRBV28|TRBD1|-|TRBJ1-1
CASSPPGTGMNTEAFF
TGTGCCAGCAGCCCACCGGGGACAGGTATGAACACTGAAGCTTTCTTT
>TRBV2|-|-|TRBJ1-6
CATLTGRNSPLHF
TGTGCCACCCTGACAGGTCGGAATTCACCCCTCCACTTT